This TCR beta chain was identified in a study of cytomegalovirus exposure and HLA in healthy donors (dated by TCRdb to 2016 to 2017). For the study in its entirety: An earlier analysis of several hundred of the donors reported approximately 300 Gb of sequence data and 117 million unique TCR beta sequences from about 179 million T cells. Approximately 300 gigabases of sequencing data and around 85 million unique TCR sequences made up an early release that covered nearly 650 HLA-typed donors. Of the 350 to 400 genotyped donors, approximately 83% fell in the genetic ancestry cluster associated with self-reported Caucasian donors. The study aimed to test whether signatures of past pathogen exposure could be identified by cataloging public T cell receptors. The study profiled the T cell repertoires of 500 to 800 subjects by immunosequencing and related them to cytomegalovirus serostatus. A separate validation cohort of roughly 130 different subjects was used in addition to the 666-subject first cohort. High-throughput TCR immunosequencing, statistical association of individual TCRs with disease status, and machine learning were combined to predict cytomegalovirus infection status. A later analysis re-examined previously published TCR beta repertoires from just over 650 donors and added high-resolution HLA genotyping to investigate patterns of TCR occurrence. Rather than drawing on any new phenotypic data, the later analysis identified candidate immune exposures from TCR beta sequences and the way those sequences occurred across donors. To decide whether each TCR beta V gene segment behaved as functional or pseudogenic, an earlier analysis of over 500 of the donors relied on high-throughput TCR beta sequencing. Donor age, sex, ethnicity and CMV serostatus were collected together with the repertoire data. A later genetic analysis used genome-wide SNP genotypes for about three fifths of the 666 donors, treating that subset as a discovery cohort. All discovery cohort repertoires had been generated using a single sequencing platform. Class I and class II HLA loci were covered by the typing at four-digit resolution. The number of typed donors differed by locus: about 620-640 for A, B, C, DRB1 and DQB1; 500 to 550 for DQA1; fewer than 610 for DPA1; and 400 to 480 for DPB1. Several DR-DQ haplotypes were handled as single units for association and clustering because linkage in the cohort was strong. On average, around 230,000 unique TCR beta nucleotide sequences were sequenced per donor among some 420 genotyped donors of the cohort, with roughly 20% of those sequences being non-productive. The paper's findings and limits, for the study overall: A later analysis reported that several top co-occurrence clusters appeared linked to parvovirus B19, influenza, CMV and Epstein-Barr virus. Some IMGT-functional V segments, including TRBV6-2 and TRBV6-3, could not be told apart with the 87-base-pair reads, so those segments were excluded. Strong co-occurrence of HLA alleles, especially DR and DQ, made assigning TCR associations to individual alleles difficult. The authors suggested that the approach could potentially be generalized to other disease states and immunological phenotypes. A total of 150 to 200 TCR beta chains were listed by the study as associated with cytomegalovirus. Linkage disequilibrium might explain the correlated functional status among segregating V segments, but an unknown experimental factor could not be excluded. An association between a missense DCLRE1C variant and V-gene and J-gene trimming of TCR beta chains was found in a later genetic analysis and replicated in an independent cohort. A further reported finding was that TCR beta sequences accurately predicted the HLA-A and HLA-B alleles for most subjects in the first cohort. This cohort had only TCR beta chains sequenced, and the lack of alpha or paired-chain data limited which features could be detected. CMV serostatus was the only immune exposure information available for the cohort. In a later analysis, the rate of TCR association differed among HLA loci, with DRB1 alleles having the most associated TCRs and HLA-C alleles having the fewest. An earlier analysis of 587 of the donors showed that most TCR beta V segments appeared in productive rearrangements either about 87% or about 30% of the time, which broadly matched IMGT annotations. In a later analysis, HLA-associated TCR beta chains were found to be more clonally expanded and to have lower generation probabilities than equally common non-associated chains. A later analysis associated 16,951 TCR beta sequences with specific HLA alleles at a false discovery rate of 0.05. The classifier was reported to diagnose cytomegalovirus status with high specificity and sensitivity in both the original and validation cohorts. Most TCR sequences were seen in very few donors, while some public TCRs were found in many individuals. HLA typing was unavailable for some donors at each locus, so association tests used only the typed subset. A group of highly shared sequence variants was considered likely to be a technical artifact of the sequencing pipeline. Three of the identified cytomegalovirus-associated TCR beta chains were confirmed in vitro to be specific for cytomegalovirus antigens. Because counts were too low, some 17 rarely observed V segments, including chromosome 9 orphons, were excluded from the earlier analysis of some 590 of the donors. According to a later genetic analysis, donors in an Asian-associated ancestry cluster had fewer N-insertions in productive TCRs than the approximately 670-donor mean. A later analysis found that most CMV-associated TCR beta chains appeared HLA-restricted, with HLA associations seemingly driven largely by CMV exposure. The presence/absence analyses assumed that sequencing depth was roughly uniform across donors, and that assumption may not be true.

Regarding this clone: The antigen it binds to is not known. No quality values exist for individual bases; no much larger clone is one base distant.

In total, 666 healthy bone marrow donors made up the cohort. Cohort members were all nominally healthy when sampled, although unrecorded immune exposures were likely present. The donor tested CMV seropositive and was one of the 289 seropositive cohort members. Each donor provided a peripheral blood sample, and peripheral blood mononuclear cells were used for TCR beta sequencing. The Qiagen DNeasy Blood Extraction Kit was used to extract genomic DNA from the blood cell samples. Trimming leaves V shorter by 1 base and J shorter by 4 bases, with the junction holding 6 bases beyond the gene matches. The germline V gene supplies CDR1 MDHEN and CDR2 SYDVKM. The CDR3 has 15 amino acids, counting the end cysteine and phenylalanine. Only the CDR3 portion is preserved as DNA: 45 bases, with reading frame beginning at the first base. The library was made by the immunoSEQ multiplex PCR assay. The multiplex PCR relied on a mix of 60 forward primers for TCR Vbeta segments and 13 reverse primers for TCR Jbeta segments. The CDR3 region of rearranged TCR beta genes was amplified from genomic DNA by a multiplex PCR assay. On the Illumina HiSeq System, the amplified TCR beta libraries were sequenced as 87-base-pair reads. The study's processing was this. Across the 600 to 700 repertoires, a later analysis counted about 81 million unique TCR beta chains, around 11 million of which were shared by at least two donors. Raw reads were error-corrected and collapsed into unique sequences with a nearest-neighbor algorithm that merged closely related sequences to remove PCR and sequencing errors. CDR3 sequences were aligned to IMGT reference sequences to assign V, D and J gene segments. For a sequence to be retained, a match of at least six nucleotides was required to both a V gene segment and a J gene segment. Rearrangements were called productive when the CDR3 lacked stop codons and stayed in frame with V and J; all others were non-productive. CDR3 was defined according to IMGT convention as the region running from the second conserved V-encoded cysteine to the conserved J-encoded phenylalanine. In an earlier analysis of approximately 590 of the donors, sequences lacking an unambiguous match to a single V gene segment were excluded. In an earlier analysis of approximately 610 of the donors, V segments were called functional above 56.7% productive rearrangements and were called segregating when the between-donor standard deviation exceeded 5%. A statistical classification framework was developed to diagnose cytomegalovirus status using the catalog of TCR beta chain sequences. In a later analysis, TCR nucleotide sequences were compared against IMGT/GENE-DB human TR gene sequences so that V and J genes could be assigned. In a later analysis, CDR3 sequences and most-parsimonious VDJ recombination scenarios were assigned using the TCRdist pipeline. In a later analysis, each TCR beta chain was defined by its CDR3 amino acid sequence together with its V-gene family, and reads without a unique V-gene family were excluded. As a way to deal with suspected cross-contamination and a sequencing artifact, a later analysis dropped 592 nucleotide sequences that were highly shared and had low generation probability. In a later analysis, a clonal expansion index was calculated for each public chain from normalized within-repertoire ranks of inferred template counts. In a later analysis, generation probabilities were computed with a VDJ recombination model fitted to out-of-frame rearrangements, and the resulting probabilities were checked against IGoR. In a later analysis, hypergeometric tests were used to score TCR-TCR, TCR-HLA and TCR-CMV co-occurrence, with a repertoire-size bias correction applied to TCR pairs. False discovery rates were estimated in a later analysis by permuting HLA or CMV assignments 20 times. In a later analysis, co-occurring TCRs were grouped using DBSCAN, and TCRdist sequence similarity was added for clustering within HLA-allele-positive subsets. For co-occurrence clustering, repertoires with fewer than 30,000 or more than 120,000 public chains were excluded, along with roughly 5 repertoires with anomalous nucleotide sharing. TCRdb carries this immuneACCESS record with in-frame sequences only. Its versions omit some clonotypes, under half of them owing to an unresolved V gene in the studies checked, with the rest unexplained. The V and J calls and clone size come from that table; D and trimming were worked out from the DNA. This sample has 150,000 to 200,000 clones in its table, and about 79% of those were observed once. The ten largest clones represent under 8% of the sample.

The receptor comes from a man aged 45-65 years in good health and CMV-seropositive. The sample consisted of PBMCs. Rearrangement joined TRBV28 to TRBJ1-1; 7 central nucleotides agree with TRBD1. The nucleotide sequence reads TGTGCCAGCAGTTTATATCAGGGGGGAGGCACTGAAGCTTTCTTT. Its protein reads: CASSLYQGGGTEAFF.